This T cell receptor (beta chain) was identified during a study of vaccination and CD4 T cells after COVID-19. On the study more broadly: Each of the control cultures got a CEFX pool, an HIV-1 Nef pool, or no peptide. Findings of the study overall: Convalescent patients had a median approximately 86% of post-vaccine SARS-CoV-2-reactive clones that were detected only after vaccination, not before it.

Sequencing of cultured CD4+ T cell DNA used the Oncomine TCR Beta short-read assay. MiXCR, run by TCRdb on the PCR reads, gives a single entry per CDR3 protein. The sample comprises more than 12,000 distinct CDR3 sequences, roughly 27% of which are singletons, and under 20% rests with the top ten. Treatment of the sample: 10-day PBMC culture with coronavirus spike peptide pools or control peptides (ViraFEST assay). Two million PBMCs per well were cultured with around 10 IU/ml IL-2 and 10 ug/ml peptide pools. Notes on this clonotype: Its target is not known.

The J segment lost 1 base and the V segment lost 2 bases, leaving 7 bases of the junction unmatched. This CDR3 comprises 16 residues. Germline V gives CDR1 MNHEY, CDR2 SVGEGT. Sequencing was performed on CD4+ T cells from blood, cultured in vitro, taken before SARS-CoV-2 vaccination. The sequence was collected from a human donor who received a COVID-19 vaccine. The chain combines TRBV6-2 or TRBV6-3 with TRBJ1-1; 7 nucleotides match TRBD1. DNA for the CDR3: TGTGCCAGCAGTTACAACTTGAGGGGGCCGAACACTGAAGCTTTCTTT. The encoded protein is CASSYNLRGPNTEAFF.